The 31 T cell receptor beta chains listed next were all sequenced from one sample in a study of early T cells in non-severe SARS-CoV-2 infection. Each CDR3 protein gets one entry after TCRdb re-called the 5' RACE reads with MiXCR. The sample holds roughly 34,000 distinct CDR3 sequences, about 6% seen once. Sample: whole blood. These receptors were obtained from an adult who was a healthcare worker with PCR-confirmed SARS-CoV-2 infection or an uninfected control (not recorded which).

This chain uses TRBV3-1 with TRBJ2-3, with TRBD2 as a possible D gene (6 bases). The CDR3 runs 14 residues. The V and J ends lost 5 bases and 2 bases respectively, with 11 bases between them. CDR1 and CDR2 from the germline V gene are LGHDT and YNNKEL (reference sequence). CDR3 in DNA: TGTGCCAGCAGCTCCCGGACTATCACAGATACGCAGTATTTT. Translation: CASSSRTITDTQYF.

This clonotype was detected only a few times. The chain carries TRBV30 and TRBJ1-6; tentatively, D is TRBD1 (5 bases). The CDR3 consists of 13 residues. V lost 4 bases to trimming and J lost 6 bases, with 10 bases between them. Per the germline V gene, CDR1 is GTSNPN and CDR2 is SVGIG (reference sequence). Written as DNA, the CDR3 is TGTGCCTGGAAAGGGGTGACTAATTCACCCCTCCACTTT. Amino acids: CAWKGVTNSPLHF.

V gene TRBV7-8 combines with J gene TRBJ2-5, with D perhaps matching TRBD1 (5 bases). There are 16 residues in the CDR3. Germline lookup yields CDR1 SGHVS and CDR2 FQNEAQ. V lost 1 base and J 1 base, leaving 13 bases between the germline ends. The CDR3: CASSLDRREIQETQYF. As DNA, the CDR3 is TGTGCCAGCAGCTTAGATCGCAGGGAAATCCAAGAGACCCAGTACTTC.

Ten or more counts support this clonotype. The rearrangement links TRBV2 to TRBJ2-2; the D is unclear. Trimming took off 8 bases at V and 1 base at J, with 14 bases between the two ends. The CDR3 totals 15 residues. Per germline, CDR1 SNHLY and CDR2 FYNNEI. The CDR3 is CASRNMGGNTGELFF. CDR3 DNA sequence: TGTGCCAGCCGCAACATGGGTGGGAACACCGGGGAGCTGTTTTTT.

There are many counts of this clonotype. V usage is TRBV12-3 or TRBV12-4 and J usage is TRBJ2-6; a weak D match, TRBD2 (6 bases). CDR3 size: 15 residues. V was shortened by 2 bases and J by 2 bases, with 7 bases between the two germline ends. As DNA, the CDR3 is TGTGCCAGCAGTTTAAGGAGGGCTGGGGCCAACGTCCTGACTTTC. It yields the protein CASSLRRAGANVLTF.

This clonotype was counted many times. CDR3 nucleotide sequence: TGTGCCAGCAGCCCACCGACAGGGGGCCTTTCCAATGAGCAGTTCTTC. Amino acid sequence: CASSPPTGGLSNEQFF. V is TRBV5-6 and J is TRBJ2-1, with 10 bases identical to TRBD1. CDR3 length equals 16 residues. J was trimmed by 6 bases and V by 4 bases; bases with no gene match: 10. CDR1 is SGHDT, CDR2 YYEEEE, per germline.

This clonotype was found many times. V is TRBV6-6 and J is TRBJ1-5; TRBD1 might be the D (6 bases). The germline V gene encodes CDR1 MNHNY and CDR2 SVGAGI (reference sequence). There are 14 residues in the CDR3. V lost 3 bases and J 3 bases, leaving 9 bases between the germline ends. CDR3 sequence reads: CASSYPGANQPQHF. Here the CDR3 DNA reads TGTGCCAGCAGTTATCCGGGGGCCAATCAGCCCCAGCATTTT.

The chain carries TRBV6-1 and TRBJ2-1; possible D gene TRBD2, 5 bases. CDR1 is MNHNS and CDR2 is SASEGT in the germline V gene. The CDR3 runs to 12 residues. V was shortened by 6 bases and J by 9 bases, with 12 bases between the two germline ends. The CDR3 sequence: CASSRNRGEQFF. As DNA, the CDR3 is TGTGCCAGCAGCAGGAATCGGGGTGAGCAGTTCTTC.

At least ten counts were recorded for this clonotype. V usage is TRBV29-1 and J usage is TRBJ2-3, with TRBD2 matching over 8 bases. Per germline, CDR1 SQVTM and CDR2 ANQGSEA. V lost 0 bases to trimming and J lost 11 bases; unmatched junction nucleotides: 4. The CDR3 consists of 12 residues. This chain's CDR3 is CSVEERGDGQYF. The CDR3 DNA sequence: TGCAGCGTTGAAGAGCGGGGGGACGGGCAGTATTTT.

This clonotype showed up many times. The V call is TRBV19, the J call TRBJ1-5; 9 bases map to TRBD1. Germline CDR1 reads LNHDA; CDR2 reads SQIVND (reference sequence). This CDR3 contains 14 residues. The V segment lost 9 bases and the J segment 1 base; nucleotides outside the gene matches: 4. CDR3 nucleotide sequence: TGTGCCAGCCGGGACAGGGAAAGCAATCAGCCCCAGCATTTT. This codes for CASRDRESNQPQHF.

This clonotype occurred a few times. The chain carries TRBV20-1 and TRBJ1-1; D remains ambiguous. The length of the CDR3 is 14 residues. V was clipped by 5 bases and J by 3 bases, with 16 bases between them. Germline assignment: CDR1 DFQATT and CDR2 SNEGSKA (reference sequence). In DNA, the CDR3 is TGCAGTGCTCGCCCCCATCCAAGGGACACTGAAGCTTTCTTT. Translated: CSARPHPRDTEAFF.

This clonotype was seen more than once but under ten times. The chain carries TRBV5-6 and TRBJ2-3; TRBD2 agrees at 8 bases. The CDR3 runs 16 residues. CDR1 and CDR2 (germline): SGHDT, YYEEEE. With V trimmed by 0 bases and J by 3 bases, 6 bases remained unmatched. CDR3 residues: CASSLVVAGSTDTQYF. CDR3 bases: TGTGCCAGCAGCTTGGTGGTAGCGGGGTCGACAGATACGCAGTATTTT.

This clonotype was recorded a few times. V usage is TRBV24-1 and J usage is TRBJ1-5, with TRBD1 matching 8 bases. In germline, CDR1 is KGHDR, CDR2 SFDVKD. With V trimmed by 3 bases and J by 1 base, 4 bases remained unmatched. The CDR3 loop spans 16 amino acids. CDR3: CATSDPRTGSNQPQHF. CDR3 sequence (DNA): TGTGCCACCAGTGATCCCAGGACAGGGAGCAATCAGCCCCAGCATTTT.

CDR3 sequence reads: CSAKEGRGNTIYF. CDR3 DNA: TGCAGTGCTAAAGAAGGAAGAGGAAACACCATATATTTT. The V gene is TRBV20-1, the J gene TRBJ1-3; D uncertain. The germline gives CDR1 DFQATT, CDR2 SNEGSKA (reference sequence). V dropped 4 bases and J dropped 4 bases, with 11 bases sitting between them. CDR3 length: 13 residues.

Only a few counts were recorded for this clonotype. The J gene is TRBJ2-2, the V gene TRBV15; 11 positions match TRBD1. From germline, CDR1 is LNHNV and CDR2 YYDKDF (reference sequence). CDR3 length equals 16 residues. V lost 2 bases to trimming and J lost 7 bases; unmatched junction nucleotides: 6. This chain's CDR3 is CATSRRGQGAGGELFF. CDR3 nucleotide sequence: TGTGCCACCAGCAGACGAGGACAGGGGGCAGGCGGGGAGCTGTTTTTT.

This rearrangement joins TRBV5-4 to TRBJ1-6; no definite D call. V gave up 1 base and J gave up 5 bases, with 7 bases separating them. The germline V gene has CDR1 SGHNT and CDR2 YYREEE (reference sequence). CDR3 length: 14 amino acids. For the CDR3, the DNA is TGTGCCAGCAGCTTGCTGTATAATAATTCACCCCTCCACTTT. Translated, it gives CASSLLYNNSPLHF.

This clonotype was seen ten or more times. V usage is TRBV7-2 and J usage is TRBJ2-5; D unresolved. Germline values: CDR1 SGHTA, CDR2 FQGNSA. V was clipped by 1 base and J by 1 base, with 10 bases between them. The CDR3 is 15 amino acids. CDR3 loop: CASSLVVGPQETQYF. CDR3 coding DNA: TGTGCCAGCAGCTTAGTCGTAGGGCCCCAAGAGACCCAGTACTTC.

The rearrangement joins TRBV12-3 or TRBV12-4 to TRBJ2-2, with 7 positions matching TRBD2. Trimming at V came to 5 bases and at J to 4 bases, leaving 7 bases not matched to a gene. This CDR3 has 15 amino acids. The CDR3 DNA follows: TGTGCCAGCAGTCCGGGGGGTACGGGCACCGGGGAGCTGTTTTTT. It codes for CASSPGGTGTGELFF.

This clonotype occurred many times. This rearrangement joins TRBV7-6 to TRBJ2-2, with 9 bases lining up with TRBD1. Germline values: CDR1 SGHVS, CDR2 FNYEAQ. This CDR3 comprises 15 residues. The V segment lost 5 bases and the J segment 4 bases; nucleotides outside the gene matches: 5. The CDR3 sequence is CASSPGTGSTGELFF. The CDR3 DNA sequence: TGTGCCAGCAGCCCCGGGACAGGGAGCACCGGGGAGCTGTTTTTT.

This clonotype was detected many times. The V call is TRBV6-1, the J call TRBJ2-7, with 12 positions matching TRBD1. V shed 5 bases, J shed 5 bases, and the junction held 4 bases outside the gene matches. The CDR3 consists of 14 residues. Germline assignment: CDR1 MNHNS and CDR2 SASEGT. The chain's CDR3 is CASSTGQGAHEQYF. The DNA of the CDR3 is TGTGCCAGCAGTACGGGACAGGGGGCCCACGAGCAGTACTTC.

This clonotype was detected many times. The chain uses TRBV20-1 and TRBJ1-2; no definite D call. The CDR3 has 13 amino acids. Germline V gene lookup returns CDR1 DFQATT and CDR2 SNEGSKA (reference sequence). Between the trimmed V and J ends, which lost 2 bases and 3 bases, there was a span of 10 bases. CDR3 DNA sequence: TGCAGTGCTAGAATTCAGTCAGACTATGGCTACACCTTC. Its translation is CSARIQSDYGYTF.

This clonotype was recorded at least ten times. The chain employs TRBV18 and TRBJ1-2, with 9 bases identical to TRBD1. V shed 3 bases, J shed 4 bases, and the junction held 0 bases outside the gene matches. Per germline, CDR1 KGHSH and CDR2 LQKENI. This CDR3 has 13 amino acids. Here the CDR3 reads CASSPTGGYGYTF. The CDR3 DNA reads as TGTGCCAGCTCACCGACAGGGGGCTATGGCTACACCTTC. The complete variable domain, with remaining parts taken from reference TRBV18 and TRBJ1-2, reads NAGVMQNPRHLVRRRGQEARLRCSPMKGHSHVYWYRQLPEEGLKFMVYLQKENIIDESGMPKERFSAEFPKEGPSILRIQQVVRGDSAAYFCASSPTGGYGYTFGSGTRLTVV.

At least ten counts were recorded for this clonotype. The CDR3 DNA is TGCAGTGCTAGAGATCCGGACAGTTTCTCCTACGAGCAGTACTTC. Translating gives CSARDPDSFSYEQYF. The chain carries TRBV20-1 and TRBJ2-7; possible D gene TRBD1, 6 bases. The CDR3 totals 15 residues. The germline V gene has CDR1 DFQATT and CDR2 SNEGSKA (reference sequence). The V end lost 0 bases, the J end lost 0 bases, and 12 bases lay between the germline ends.

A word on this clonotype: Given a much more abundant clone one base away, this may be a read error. The CDR3 reads CVWSEKGNYGYTF. CDR3 nucleotides: TGTGTCTGGAGTGAGAAGGGGAACTATGGCTACACCTTC. The rearrangement links TRBV30 to TRBJ1-2; D possibly corresponds to TRBD1 (5 bases). The CDR3 totals 13 residues. Germline V gene lookup returns CDR1 GTSNPN and CDR2 SVGIG (reference sequence).

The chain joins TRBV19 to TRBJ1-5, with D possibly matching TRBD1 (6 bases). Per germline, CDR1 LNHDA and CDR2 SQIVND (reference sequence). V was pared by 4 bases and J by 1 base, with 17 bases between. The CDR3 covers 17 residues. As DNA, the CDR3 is TGTGCCAGTAGTAGCAGCCCTGGACAGACAAGCAATCAGCCCCAGCATTTT. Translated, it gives CASSSSPGQTSNQPQHF. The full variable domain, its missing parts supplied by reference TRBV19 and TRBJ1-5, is DGGITQSPKYLFRKEGQNVTLSCEQNLNHDAMYWYRQDPGQGLRLIYYSQIVNDFQKGDIAEGYSVSREKKESFPLTVTSAQKNPTAFYLCASSSSPGQTSNQPQHFGDGTRLSIL.

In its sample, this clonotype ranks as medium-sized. The CDR3 bases are TGCAGTGCCCCTGGACAGACGAACGAGCAGTACTTC. Residues: CSAPGQTNEQYF. The chain carries TRBV20-1 and TRBJ2-7; a weak D match, TRBD1 (6 bases). V was shortened by 6 bases and J by 5 bases, with 14 bases between the two germline ends. The CDR3 has 12 residues. The germline V gene encodes CDR1 DFQATT and CDR2 SNEGSKA (reference sequence).

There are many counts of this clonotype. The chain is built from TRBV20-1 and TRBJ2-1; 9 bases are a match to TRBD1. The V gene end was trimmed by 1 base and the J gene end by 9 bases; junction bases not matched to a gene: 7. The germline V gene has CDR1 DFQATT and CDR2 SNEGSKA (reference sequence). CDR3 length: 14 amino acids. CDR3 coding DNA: TGCAGTGCTAGAGTCATGACAGGGGGAGGTGAGCAGTTCTTC. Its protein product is CSARVMTGGGEQFF.

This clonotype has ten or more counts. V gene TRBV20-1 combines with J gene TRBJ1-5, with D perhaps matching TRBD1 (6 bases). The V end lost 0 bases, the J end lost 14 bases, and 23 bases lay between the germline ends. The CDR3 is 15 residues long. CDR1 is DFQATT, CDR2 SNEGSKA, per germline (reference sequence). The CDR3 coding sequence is TGCAGTGCTAGAGATTCCCAAATACCCACGGGGGCTGAGCATTTT. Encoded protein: CSARDSQIPTGAEHF.

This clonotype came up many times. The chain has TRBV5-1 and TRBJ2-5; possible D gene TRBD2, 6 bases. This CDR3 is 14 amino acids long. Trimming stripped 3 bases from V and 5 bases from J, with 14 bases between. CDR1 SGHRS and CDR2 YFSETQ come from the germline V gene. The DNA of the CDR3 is TGCGCCAGCAGCTCCGCGGGACCACAGGAGACCCAGTACTTC. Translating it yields CASSSAGPQETQYF.

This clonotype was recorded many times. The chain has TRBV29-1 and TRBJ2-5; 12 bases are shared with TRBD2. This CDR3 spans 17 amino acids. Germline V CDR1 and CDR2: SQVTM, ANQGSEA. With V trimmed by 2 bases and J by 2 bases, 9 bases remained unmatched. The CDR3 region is CSVERLAGGPWQETQYF. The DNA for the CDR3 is TGCAGCGTTGAAAGGCTAGCGGGGGGGCCTTGGCAAGAGACCCAGTACTTC.

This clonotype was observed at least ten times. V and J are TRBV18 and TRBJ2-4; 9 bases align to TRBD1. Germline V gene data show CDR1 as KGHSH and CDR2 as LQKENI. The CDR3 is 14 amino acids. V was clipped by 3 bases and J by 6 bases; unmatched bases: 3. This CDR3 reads CASSPWDRANIQYF. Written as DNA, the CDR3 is TGTGCCAGCTCACCTTGGGACAGGGCAAACATTCAGTACTTC.